What follows are 19 T cell receptor beta chains derived from one specimen sequenced in a study of vaccination and CD4 T cells after COVID-19 (dated by TCRdb to between 2021 and 2023). Which antigens these TCRs recognize remains unknown. What the treatment or condition label conveys for this sample: roughly 10-day PBMC culture with coronavirus spike peptide pools or control peptides (ViraFEST assay). The library came from PCR. The instrument given in TCRdb is Illumina iSeq 100. DNA from cultured CD4+ T cells was subjected to TCR sequencing with the Oncomine TCR Beta short-read assay at the Johns Hopkins FTIC core. Through fastp at Q25 and MiXCR, TCRdb rebuilt clones from the public reads, retaining in-frame beta chains. CDR3 protein duplicates are merged, each entry listing the most common genes and DNA. The sample contains about 8,800 distinct CDR3 sequences, under 65% of them found a single time. The ten largest clonotypes hold around a sixth of the sample.

Here the sequenced sample was cultured CD4+ T cells from blood, taken after SARS-CoV-2 vaccination. These receptors originate from a human donor with COVID-19.

The V call is TRBV7-2, the J call TRBJ2-5; 10 bases are a match to TRBD1. Trimming removed 5 bases from V and 7 bases from J; junction bases left unmatched: 7. This CDR3 comprises 14 residues. Germline V gene sequence: CDR1 SGHTA, CDR2 FQGNSA. In DNA, the CDR3 is TGTGCCAGCAGCCCCGGGACAGGGGAGTTGACCCAGTACTTC. Translating it yields CASSPGTGELTQYF.

J is TRBJ2-1 and V is TRBV7-8; 9 bases line up with TRBD2. There are 17 residues in the CDR3. Trimming took 3 bases from V and 5 from J; bases not matched to a gene: 11. Germline CDR1 and CDR2: SGHVS and FQNEAQ. The CDR3 sequence is CASSFMGASGVNNEQFF. In DNA, the CDR3 is TGTGCCAGCAGCTTTATGGGTGCTAGCGGGGTTAACAATGAGCAGTTCTTC. The full variable domain, completed using reference TRBV7-8 and TRBJ2-1, is GAGVSQSPRYKVAKRGQDVALRCDPISGHVSLFWYQQALGQGPEFLTYFQNEAQLDKSGLPSDRFFAERPEGSVSTLKIQRTQQEDSAVYLCASSFMGASGVNNEQFFGPGTRLTVL.

The chain links TRBV20-1 to TRBJ1-6; TRBD1 aligns across 9 bases. With 5 bases clipped from V and 13 bases from J, the junction kept 9 bases outside the gene matches. The V gene's germline CDR1 is DFQATT and CDR2 SNEGSKA (reference sequence). The CDR3 runs to 13 residues. The CDR3 DNA sequence: TGCAGTGCTTTTCTGGGACAGGGAAGTCCCCTCCACTTT. It codes for CSAFLGQGSPLHF.

This clonotype has just one count. CDR3 amino acids: CSARLAGGHGETQYF. CDR3 in DNA: TGCAGTGCTAGGCTAGCGGGGGGGCACGGGGAGACCCAGTACTTC. V usage is TRBV20-1 and J usage is TRBJ2-5; 12 nucleotides match TRBD2. The CDR3 has 15 residues. V lost 3 bases, J lost 5 bases, and 7 bases stayed unmatched. Germline lookup yields CDR1 DFQATT and CDR2 SNEGSKA (reference sequence).

CDR3 nucleotides: TGTGCCAGCGAGGATAGCAATCAGCCCCAGCATTTT. Translated, it gives CASEDSNQPQHF. The chain has TRBV6-1 and TRBJ1-5; D remains unclear. V lost 8 bases to trimming and J lost 0 bases, with 5 bases between them. The germline CDR1 and CDR2 sequences are MNHNS and SASEGT. There are 12 residues in the CDR3.

This clonotype came up once. The chain links TRBV4-1 to TRBJ1-1; tentative D call: TRBD1 (5 bases). This CDR3 comprises 13 residues. CDR1 MGHRA and CDR2 YSYEKL come from the germline V gene. Deletions cut 2 bases from V and 11 bases from J, with 15 bases between. The CDR3 sequence: CASSQTTGGLAFF. In nucleotides, the CDR3 is TGCGCCAGCAGCCAAACGACCGGGGGACTGGCTTTCTTT.

The chain combines TRBV20-1 with TRBJ2-5, with 7 bases aligning to TRBD1. From germline, CDR1 is DFQATT and CDR2 SNEGSKA (reference sequence). Trimming removed 0 bases from V and 2 bases from J; junction bases left unmatched: 3. The CDR3 loop spans 14 amino acids. In DNA form, the CDR3 reads TGCAGTGCTAGAGATAGGACAGGTCAAGAGACCCAGTACTTC. This encodes CSARDRTGQETQYF.

The rearrangement uses TRBV11-3 and TRBJ2-1; D perhaps matches TRBD1 (6 bases). Germline loops: CDR1 SGHNT, CDR2 YENEEA. V lost 3 bases to trimming and J lost 8 bases, with 8 bases between them. The CDR3 extends over 12 amino acids. The CDR3 loop is CASSFWGHEQFF. CDR3 bases: TGTGCCAGCAGCTTTTGGGGGCATGAGCAGTTCTTC.

In nucleotides, the CDR3 is TGTGCCAGCAGTCAGGGAGTAGATACGCAGTATTTT. Protein product: CASSQGVDTQYF. The chain is built from TRBV28 and TRBJ2-3; D possibly uses TRBD1 or TRBD2 (5 bases each). The germline V gene encodes CDR1 MDHEN and CDR2 SYDVKM. V lost 5 bases and J 5 bases, leaving 8 bases between the germline ends. This CDR3 has 12 residues.

CDR3 sequence reads: CASIFGQSSEAFF. For the CDR3, the DNA is TGTGCCAGCATCTTCGGACAGTCCTCTGAAGCTTTCTTT. This chain connects TRBV7-2 to TRBJ1-1, with a tentative D call TRBD1 (6 bases). Between the trimmed V and J ends, which lost 7 bases and 6 bases, there was a span of 15 bases. CDR1 is SGHTA, CDR2 FQGNSA, per germline. CDR3 size: 13 residues.

This clonotype showed up just a few times. The rearrangement joins TRBV15 to TRBJ2-2; D is ambiguous. Looked up from germline, CDR1 is LNHNV and CDR2 is YYDKDF (reference sequence). With 0 bases removed from V and 7 bases from J, the gap between germline ends came to 9 bases. The CDR3 sequence is 14 residues long. The DNA of the CDR3 is TGTGCCACCAGCAGAGATCGGGCAAGCGGGGAGCTGTTTTTT. It specifies CATSRDRASGELFF.

As to this clonotype: The junction differs from germline at one of its ends, possibly a read error. The V gene is TRBV7-7, the J gene TRBJ2-5; D possibly matches TRBD1 or TRBD2 (6 bases each). CDR1 and CDR2 from the germline V gene are SSHAT and FNYEAQ (reference sequence). The CDR3 covers 16 residues. The CDR3 DNA follows: TGTGCTAGCAGCTTAGGGCAGGGGACTGCCAGGGAGACCCAGTACTTC. As protein: CASSLGQGTARETQYF.

In this sample, this clonotype turned up a few times. The J gene is TRBJ1-6, the V gene TRBV27; D remains unclear. CDR3 length: 14 amino acids. V shed 0 bases and J shed 6 bases, with 6 bases lying between them. Germline V gene lookup returns CDR1 MNHEY and CDR2 SMNVEV (reference sequence). CDR3 amino acids: CASSLSLLNSPLHF. The CDR3 nucleotides read TGTGCCAGCAGTTTATCCCTCCTTAATTCACCCCTCCACTTT.

V gene TRBV28 combines with J gene TRBJ1-5, with D maybe TRBD1 (6 bases). This CDR3 is 13 amino acids long. The V gene's germline CDR1 is MDHEN and CDR2 SYDVKM. Deletions cut 6 bases from V and 10 bases from J, with 16 bases between. Written as DNA, the CDR3 is TGTGCCAGCAGGACAGGCTGGGTCAATCCCCAGCATTTT. Amino acids: CASRTGWVNPQHF.

The chain has TRBV6-1 and TRBJ1-2; 10 bases are shared with TRBD1. CDR1 MNHNS and CDR2 SASEGT come from the germline V gene. V gave up 5 bases and J gave up 3 bases; unmatched junction bases: 9. The CDR3 length is 16 residues. Here the CDR3 reads CASSPAGTGDDYGYTF. CDR3 sequence (DNA): TGTGCCAGCAGTCCGGCCGGGACAGGGGACGACTATGGCTACACCTTC.

CDR3: CASSLSQGGYGYTF. CDR3 in DNA: TGTGCCAGCAGCTTGTCCCAGGGGGGCTATGGCTACACCTTC. The chain employs TRBV5-4 and TRBJ1-2; 7 bases line up with TRBD1. CDR3 size: 14 residues. Germline CDR1 reads SGHNT; CDR2 reads YYREEE (reference sequence). The junction had 4 bases not matched to a gene; V was cut back by 1 base and J by 4 bases.

The J gene is TRBJ2-5, the V gene TRBV4-1; the D is unclear. Trimming took 0 bases from V and 4 from J, leaving 18 bases between them. This CDR3 region has 17 residues. The germline V gene encodes CDR1 MGHRA and CDR2 YSYEKL. The CDR3 here is CASSQDSVGGWRETQYF. CDR3 DNA sequence: TGCGCCAGCAGCCAAGATAGTGTAGGCGGCTGGAGAGAGACCCAGTACTTC.

In nucleotides, the CDR3 is TGTGCCAGCAGACCACAGGGGGCCGGTCGCGAGCAGTACTTC. This codes for CASRPQGAGREQYF. The chain is built from TRBV6-1 and TRBJ2-7, with 9 bases that match TRBD1. The ends lost 6 bases at V and 6 bases at J; junction bases unmatched: 9. CDR1 is MNHNS, CDR2 SASEGT, per germline. The CDR3 runs 14 residues.

The rearrangement links TRBV19 to TRBJ2-3, with D unclear. Germline CDR1 LNHDA, CDR2 SQIVND (reference sequence). Trimming cost V 5 bases and J 2 bases, with 5 bases left between them. The CDR3 contains 12 residues. DNA for the CDR3: TGTGCCAGTAGTTATCTCACAGATACGCAGTATTTT. Protein product: CASSYLTDTQYF.